The 30 T cell receptor beta chains below were found in one sample sequenced in a study of prognosis after radiotherapy for stage I lung cancer. The study amplified the TCR beta CDR3 region from genomic DNA. This amplification was carried out by two rounds of multiplex PCR. TRBV and TRBJ genes each had their own specific primers in first-round PCR. TCRdb reprocessed the multiplex PCR reads with MiXCR, giving one entry per CDR3 protein. The sample contains fewer than 20,000 distinct CDR3 sequences, roughly 40% of which appear only once. The sample was PBMCs, taken before or after stereotactic body radiation therapy (not recorded which). The receptors stem from a donor of 50 years or more with non-small cell lung cancer.

This chain links TRBV15 with TRBJ1-5; unclear D gene. Trimming removed 1 base at V and 6 bases at J, with 10 bases between. There are 14 residues in the CDR3. Germline V CDR1 and CDR2: LNHNV, YYDKDF (reference sequence). The CDR3 loop is CATSRVQASQPQHF. The CDR3 coding sequence is TGTGCCACCAGCAGAGTGCAGGCAAGTCAGCCCCAGCATTTT.

The chain employs TRBV20-1 and TRBJ2-7; 8 nucleotides agree with TRBD2. The junction had 7 bases not matched to a gene; V was cut back by 0 bases and J by 3 bases. Germline lookup yields CDR1 DFQATT and CDR2 SNEGSKA (reference sequence). The CDR3 is made up of 15 amino acids. The CDR3 nucleotides read TGCAGTGCTAGAGATCCCAGCGGGGGTTACTACGAGCAGTACTTC. As protein: CSARDPSGGYYEQYF.

The rearrangement uses TRBV6-1 and TRBJ2-7; 7 positions match TRBD2. V dropped 5 bases and J dropped 6; count of bases not matched to a gene: 10. The germline V gene has CDR1 MNHNS and CDR2 SASEGT. The CDR3 runs 14 residues. The CDR3, as DNA: TGTGCCAGCAGTCCAAATGGACTAGGTGGCGAGCAGTACTTC. This gives the protein CASSPNGLGGEQYF.

This chain connects TRBV27 to TRBJ1-5; 7 bases are shared with TRBD1. The CDR3 loop spans 15 amino acids. Trimming took 7 bases from V and 6 from J; bases not matched to a gene: 12. CDR1 and CDR2 from the germline V gene are MNHEY and SMNVEV (reference sequence). The CDR3 spells CASTPTGVGGQPQHF. DNA of the CDR3: TGTGCCAGCACCCCCACAGGGGTCGGTGGTCAGCCCCAGCATTTT.

The sample holds many counts of this clonotype. The chain links TRBV3-1 to TRBJ1-4, with TRBD1 as a possible D gene (5 bases). The V end was cut by 3 bases, the J end by 8 bases, with 16 bases between. The V gene's germline CDR1 is LGHDT and CDR2 YNNKEL (reference sequence). This CDR3 spans 15 amino acids. Here the CDR3 DNA reads TGTGCCAGCAGCCAGGGCCTTGGCCAGGGCGAAAAACTGTTTTTT. Protein product: CASSQGLGQGEKLFF.

This clonotype was observed at least ten times. The chain carries TRBV29-1 and TRBJ2-5; D gene unclear. Germline values: CDR1 SQVTM, CDR2 ANQGSEA. V was clipped by 2 bases and J by 5 bases, with 6 bases between them. CDR3 size: 11 residues. This CDR3 reads CSVEFTETQYF. For the CDR3, the DNA is TGCAGCGTTGAATTTACGGAGACCCAGTACTTC.

This clonotype qualifies as large (0.1 to 1%). V is TRBV30 and J is TRBJ1-5, with D unresolved. CDR3 length equals 12 residues. V was pared by 0 bases and J by 1 base, with 1 base between. CDR1 is GTSNPN, CDR2 SVGIG, per germline (reference sequence). This CDR3 is CAWSVSNQPQHF. In DNA form, the CDR3 reads TGTGCCTGGAGTGTAAGCAATCAGCCCCAGCATTTT.

This clonotype was counted many times. Written as DNA, the CDR3 is TGTGCCAGCAGCTTAGTCCTCCTCTATGGCTACACCTTC. Its translation is CASSLVLLYGYTF. The chain links TRBV7-9 to TRBJ1-2; D is unclear. The CDR3 extends over 13 amino acids. Trimming shortened V by 1 base and J by 4 bases, and 7 bases separated the two germline ends. Germline V gene lookup returns CDR1 SEHNR and CDR2 FQNEAQ (reference sequence).

The V gene is TRBV6-5, the J gene TRBJ2-1; D is undetermined. CDR3 size: 15 residues. The germline V and J ends were trimmed by 2 bases and 7 bases, with 15 bases remaining between them. Germline V lookup: CDR1 MNHEY, CDR2 SVGAGI. The CDR3 coding sequence is TGTGCCAGCAGTTACCCCTCCGACAAGCCGAATGAGCAGTTCTTC. Its translation is CASSYPSDKPNEQFF.

This clonotype showed up many times. The chain links TRBV20-1 to TRBJ1-6, with D perhaps matching TRBD1 (6 bases). The CDR3 has 17 amino acids. The germline V gene has CDR1 DFQATT and CDR2 SNEGSKA (reference sequence). Trimming shortened V by 1 base and J by 7 bases, and 20 bases separated the two germline ends. CDR3 amino acids: CSARGAVGDIYNSPLHF. In DNA, the CDR3 is TGCAGTGCTAGAGGCGCCGTCGGGGACATCTACAATTCACCCCTCCACTTT.

This clonotype was seen repeatedly, ten times or more. CDR3 nucleotide sequence: TGCGCCAGCAGCCGCATCCCGACTGCGAAGCTTCAAGAGACCCAGTACTTC. Translating gives CASSRIPTAKLQETQYF. The chain has TRBV4-1 and TRBJ2-5; D not certain. Trimming stripped 4 bases from V and 2 bases from J, with 20 bases between. The CDR3 totals 17 residues. Looked up from germline, CDR1 is MGHRA and CDR2 is YSYEKL.

This clonotype came up many times. CDR3 amino acids: CASSVAGGQGMGNEQFF. CDR3 nucleotides: TGTGCCAGCAGCGTAGCTGGGGGACAGGGGATGGGCAATGAGCAGTTCTTC. V and J are TRBV9 and TRBJ2-1, with 10 bases identical to TRBD1. The CDR3 contains 17 residues. Germline CDR1 reads SGDLS; CDR2 reads YYNGEE. J was trimmed by 6 bases and V by 0 bases; bases with no gene match: 9.

The chain has TRBV30 and TRBJ2-3; possibly TRBD1 for D (5 bases). Germline CDR1 is GTSNPN and CDR2 is SVGIG (reference sequence). The CDR3 is made up of 15 amino acids. V was trimmed by 1 base and J by 7 bases, leaving 18 bases between them. The CDR3 DNA reads TGTGCCTGGAGTGCTGCAGGGTCCAGCAGGAATACGCAGTATTTT. Translation: CAWSAAGSSRNTQYF. Together with reference TRBV30 and TRBJ2-3, the CDR3 gives the full variable domain: SQTIHQWPATLVQPVGSPLSLECTVEGTSNPNLYWYRQAAGRGLQLLFYSVGIGQISSEVPQNLSASRPQDRQFILSSKKLLLSDSGFYLCAWSAAGSSRNTQYFGPGTRLTVL.

As for this clonotype: This likely came from a read error, as a far larger clone is one base away. The rearrangement joins TRBV7-3 to TRBJ1-1; D is undetermined. Germline V CDR1 and CDR2: SGHTA, FQGTGA. The CDR3 covers 13 residues. CDR3: CANSLNSDTEAFF. The CDR3 DNA sequence: TGTGCTAACAGCTTAAACTCGGACACTGAAGCTTTCTTT.

This clonotype was counted many times. The chain employs TRBV6-1 and TRBJ2-2; 14 bases fit TRBD2. This CDR3 spans 16 amino acids. Unmatched junction bases numbered 3, after V lost 7 bases and J lost 2 bases. The germline gives CDR1 MNHNS, CDR2 SASEGT. CDR3 DNA: TGTGCCAGCACCGGACTAGCGGGGGGTAACACCGGGGAGCTGTTTTTT. Translating gives CASTGLAGGNTGELFF.

The sample holds many counts of this clonotype. V and J are TRBV5-5 and TRBJ2-3; D gene ambiguous. V lost 1 base, J lost 3 bases, and 15 bases lay in between. Germline V CDR1 and CDR2: SGHKS, YYEKEE (reference sequence). The CDR3 length is 16 residues. The CDR3 DNA reads TGTGCCAGCAGCTTGTGGTCAGGCTCCGTAACAGATACGCAGTATTTT. Translating gives CASSLWSGSVTDTQYF.

This chain uses TRBV28 with TRBJ2-7, with D perhaps TRBD1 (7 bases). The V and J ends lost 6 bases and 2 bases respectively, with 26 bases between them. CDR1 is MDHEN and CDR2 is SYDVKM in the germline V gene. The CDR3 length is 18 residues. The CDR3 reads CASSARGVVTVETYEQYF. As DNA, the CDR3 is TGTGCCAGCAGCGCCAGGGGGGTGGTCACAGTGGAAACCTACGAGCAGTACTTC.

The CDR3 here is CASSQPWLPLHF. The CDR3, as DNA: TGTGCCAGCAGTCAGCCCTGGCTACCCCTCCACTTT. The chain carries TRBV27 and TRBJ1-6, with D hard to call. This CDR3 contains 12 residues. The V gene's germline CDR1 is MNHEY and CDR2 SMNVEV (reference sequence). Trimming removed 5 bases at V and 12 bases at J, with 11 bases between.

By sample share, this clonotype is medium-sized. The chain joins TRBV6-5 to TRBJ2-2; no clear D gene. Between the trimmed V and J ends, which lost 2 bases and 1 base, there was a span of 5 bases. Germline V gene data show CDR1 as MNHEY and CDR2 as SVGAGI. This CDR3 is 14 amino acids long. The CDR3, as DNA: TGTGCCAGCAGTTACGGGGAGAACACCGGGGAGCTGTTTTTT. Protein product: CASSYGENTGELFF.

This clonotype was counted at least ten times. The rearrangement links TRBV5-1 to TRBJ1-1, with D perhaps TRBD1 (5 bases). The CDR3 contains 16 residues. Deletions cut 1 base from V and 1 base from J, with 14 bases between. Per germline, CDR1 SGHRS and CDR2 YFSETQ. The CDR3 DNA follows: TGCGCCAGCAGCTTGAGGACAATCCTGAGGAACACTGAAGCTTTCTTT. This sequence encodes CASSLRTILRNTEAFF. Together with reference TRBV5-1 and TRBJ1-1, the CDR3 gives the full variable domain: KAGVTQTPRYLIKTRGQQVTLSCSPISGHRSVSWYQQTPGQGLQFLFEYFSETQRNKGNFPGRFSGRQFSNSRSEMNVSTLELGDSALYLCASSLRTILRNTEAFFGQGTRLTVV.

This clonotype was recorded many times. V gene TRBV7-9 combines with J gene TRBJ1-1; D not certain. V was clipped by 1 base and J by 7 bases, with 10 bases between them. The CDR3 spans 13 residues. Germline CDR1 and CDR2: SEHNR and FQNEAQ (reference sequence). CDR3 nucleotides: TGTGCCAGCAGCTTAGAAGGTGGGTTTGAAGCTTTCTTT. This codes for CASSLEGGFEAFF. The entire variable domain, with the rest obtained from reference TRBV7-9 and TRBJ1-1, is as follows: DTGVSQNPRHKITKRGQNVTFRCDPISEHNRLYWYRQTLGQGPEFLTYFQNEAQLEKSRLLSDRFSAERPKGSFSTLEIQRTEQGDSAMYLCASSLEGGFEAFFGQGTRLTVV.

Remarks on this clonotype: A much bigger clone sits one base away, suggesting this may be a read error. The V and J genes are TRBV2 and TRBJ2-7; 12 bases align to TRBD2. The J call may be incorrect, as the DNA end agrees better with TRBJ2-5. Looked up from germline, CDR1 is SNHLY and CDR2 is FYNNEI. The CDR3 sequence is 16 residues long. As DNA, the CDR3 is TGTGCCAGCAGAGGACTAGCGGGGTGGTCCCAAGAGACCCAGTACTTC. Residues: CASRGLAGWSQETQYF.

The chain joins TRBV7-8 to TRBJ1-2; a possible D gene is TRBD1 (5 bases). The germline V gene has CDR1 SGHVS and CDR2 FQNEAQ. Trimming shortened V by 5 bases and J by 8 bases, and 18 bases separated the two germline ends. The CDR3 consists of 14 residues. The CDR3 reads CASSPLETVLGYTF. The CDR3 region has the DNA TGTGCCAGCAGCCCCCTGGAGACAGTTCTCGGCTACACCTTC.

This clonotype has only a few counts. V usage is TRBV7-8 and J usage is TRBJ2-6; D not certain. Germline CDR1 SGHVS, CDR2 FQNEAQ. V lost 4 bases, J lost 2 bases, and 9 bases lay in between. The CDR3 totals 15 residues. CDR3 protein: CASSSRLPGANVLTF. For the CDR3, the DNA is TGTGCCAGCAGCTCTAGGCTTCCTGGGGCCAACGTCCTGACTTTC.

This clonotype was picked up many times. The rearrangement links TRBV4-2 to TRBJ2-6; possible D gene TRBD2, 7 bases. Germline CDR1 LGHNA, CDR2 YNFKEQ. The ends were cut back, 0 bases at V and 2 bases at J, with 11 bases in the middle. CDR3 length: 17 residues. CDR3 loop: CASSQEGGRAGANVLTF. The CDR3, as DNA: TGTGCCAGCAGCCAAGAAGGGGGGAGGGCTGGGGCCAACGTCCTGACTTTC.

This clonotype occurred many times. This sequence joins TRBV20-1 and TRBJ1-2, with D unresolved. Germline CDR1 DFQATT, CDR2 SNEGSKA (reference sequence). This CDR3 contains 11 residues. CDR3 sequence: CTARVDYGYTF. CDR3 DNA: TGCACCGCAAGAGTGGACTATGGCTACACCTTC.

In this sample, this clonotype turned up many times. The J gene is TRBJ2-7, the V gene TRBV20-1, with 8 bases matching TRBD1. The V and J ends lost 5 bases and 7 bases, in that order; junction bases with no gene match: 10. Germline loops: CDR1 DFQATT, CDR2 SNEGSKA (reference sequence). CDR3 length: 13 amino acids. CDR3 protein: CSASPQGAWEQYF. CDR3 coding DNA: TGCAGTGCTTCTCCTCAGGGGGCGTGGGAGCAGTACTTC.

V usage is TRBV5-8 and J usage is TRBJ2-1; a possible D gene is TRBD1 (6 bases). CDR3 size: 14 residues. Germline-derived CDR1 and CDR2 are SGHTS and YDEGEE. As DNA, the CDR3 is TGTCTCAGTGGCGTGGGGGCCTGGTTCAATGAGCAGTTCTTC. Translation gives CLSGVGAWFNEQFF.

At least ten counts were recorded for this clonotype. V is TRBV18 and J is TRBJ2-7; D call uncertain. Germline V gene data show CDR1 as KGHSH and CDR2 as LQKENI. V was cut by 3 bases and J by 5 bases, with 8 bases left in between. The CDR3 has 12 amino acids. The CDR3 coding sequence is TGTGCCAGCTCACCCGGAAGGGACGAGCAGTACTTC. Protein product: CASSPGRDEQYF.

This clonotype was detected ten times or more. The gene calls are TRBV25-1 and TRBJ1-2; D uncertain. Per the germline V gene, CDR1 is MGHDK and CDR2 is SYGVNS. Between the trimmed V and J ends, which lost 4 bases and 8 bases, there was a span of 11 bases. The CDR3 covers 12 residues. The CDR3 bases are TGTGCCAGCAGTGCTCAGGTTGGAGGCTACACCTTC. The encoded protein is CASSAQVGGYTF.